The rows below give T cell receptor beta chains drawn from one sample of a study of spatial heterogeneity in lung cancer. MiXCR, applied by TCRdb to the 5' RACE reads, yields one record per CDR3 protein. The sample holds about 38,000 distinct CDR3 sequences, 6.5% to 9% seen once. Sequencing was performed on PBMCs, taken at surgery. These receptor sequences come from a male donor with early-stage non-small cell lung cancer. The CDR3 runs from the conserved cysteine through the conserved F or W. Fields, in order: V gene, J gene, CDR3 protein.

TRBV12-3/TRBV12-4	TRBJ2-5	CASSPSQYQETQYF
TRBV5-5	TRBJ2-5	CASSYRRALETQYF
TRBV20-1	TRBJ2-7	CSARDPSGGAYEQYF
TRBV12-3/TRBV12-4	TRBJ1-3	CASSLPQGVGNTIYF
TRBV5-1	TRBJ1-6	CASSPAGGRGNSPLHF
TRBV29-1	TRBJ1-2	CSVEVSYGYTF
TRBV11-2	TRBJ2-3	CASSLFQGSTDTQYF
TRBV6-5	TRBJ1-6	CASSYQMTGSNSPLHF
TRBV29-1	TRBJ1-1	CSVGTGLNTEAFF
TRBV4-3	TRBJ1-6	CASSHGTANSPLHF
TRBV5-1	TRBJ1-1	CTSSLDRNTEAFF
TRBV29-1	TRBJ2-1	CSVGVAGEEFF
TRBV7-9	TRBJ2-1	CASSLQGYEQFF
TRBV7-6	TRBJ1-1	CASSLVAGDQEAFF
TRBV20-1	TRBJ2-7	CSARVGWGSGEQYF
TRBV20-1	TRBJ1-5	CSARSGASSNQPQHF
TRBV5-1	TRBJ2-7	CASSLLGTGGYEQYF
TRBV29-1	TRBJ2-1	CSVGPRGNEQFF
TRBV12-3/TRBV12-4	TRBJ2-3	CASSLIESTDTQYF
TRBV6-2/TRBV6-3	TRBJ1-5	CASSSGQTSNQPQHF
TRBV18	TRBJ2-1	CASSPPTGGYNEQFF
TRBV19	TRBJ1-2	CAAGGETGGYGYTF
TRBV10-3	TRBJ1-2	CAISEQVAYGYTF
TRBV7-9	TRBJ2-5	CASSPPRGKETQYF
TRBV27	TRBJ1-6	CASSLSGDPLHF
TRBV29-1	TRBJ2-1	CSVEGGSYNEQFF
TRBV27	TRBJ2-1	CASSLSASGSYEQFF
TRBV20-1	TRBJ2-3	CSARGGRGDTQYF
TRBV6-2/TRBV6-3	TRBJ1-4	CASSLRAGEKLFF
TRBV29-1	TRBJ2-1	CSCEGPWRDNEQFF
TRBV7-8	TRBJ1-1	CASSPHRFKGRDTEAFF
TRBV7-2	TRBJ2-3	CASSFTDPSTDTQYF
TRBV24-1	TRBJ2-1	CATSDFGTSAYNEQFF
TRBV6-5	TRBJ1-2	CASRPPWDDGYTF
TRBV4-1	TRBJ2-1	CASSQDSAAGYNEQFF
TRBV9	TRBJ2-2	CASSSWDRGSGELFF
TRBV20-1	TRBJ2-3	CSARDRRESTDTQYF
TRBV14	TRBJ1-2	CASSQQGRLRSYGYTF
TRBV20-1	TRBJ2-3	CSVWDGLSTDTQYF
TRBV6-5	TRBJ1-1	CASSYLGKGANTEAFF
TRBV9	TRBJ2-5	CASSVTGQLQETQYF
TRBV30	TRBJ2-6	CAWSTGANVLTF
TRBV20-1	TRBJ1-4	CSARGEWGEENEKLFF
TRBV5-1	TRBJ1-5	CASSLAGAEPQHF
TRBV30	TRBJ2-7	CASALGTGGYEQYF
TRBV29-1	TRBJ2-5	CSVDGLAGGFSTKETQYF
TRBV6-6	TRBJ2-7	CASSTQGYEQYF
TRBV7-2	TRBJ2-3	CASSLLIVDTQYF